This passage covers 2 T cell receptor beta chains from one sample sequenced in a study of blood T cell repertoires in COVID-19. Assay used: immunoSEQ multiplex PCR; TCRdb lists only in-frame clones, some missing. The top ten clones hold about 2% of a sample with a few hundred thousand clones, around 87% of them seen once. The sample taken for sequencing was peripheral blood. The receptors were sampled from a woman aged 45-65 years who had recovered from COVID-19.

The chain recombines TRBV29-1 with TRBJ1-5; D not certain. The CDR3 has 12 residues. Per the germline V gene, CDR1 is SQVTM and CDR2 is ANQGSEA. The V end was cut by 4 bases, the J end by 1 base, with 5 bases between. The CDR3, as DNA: TGCAGCGTTGGGGCCAGCAATCAGCCCCAGCATTTT. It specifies CSVGASNQPQHF.

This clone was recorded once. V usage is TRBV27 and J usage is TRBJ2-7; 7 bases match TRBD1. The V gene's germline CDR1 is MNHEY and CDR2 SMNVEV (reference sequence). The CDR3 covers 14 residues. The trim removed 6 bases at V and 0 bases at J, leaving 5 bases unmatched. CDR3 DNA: TGTGCCAGCAGGGACAGGCCTGTCTCCTACGAGCAGTACTTC. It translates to CASRDRPVSYEQYF.